A single sample is the source of the 24 T cell receptor beta chains below, sequenced in a study of blood T cells in healthy people across ages. PCR was performed a second time for about 7 to 12 cycles using a sample-barcoded 5' primer and a J-beta primer mix. TCRdb redid the calling of the 5' RACE reads with MiXCR, one entry per CDR3 protein. The table records around 400,000 distinct CDR3 sequences, about half of them present only once. Sequenced: blood. Receptor source: a man aged 55 to 70 in good health.

The chain recombines TRBV28 with TRBJ2-3, with D perhaps TRBD1 (5 bases). Trimming stripped 4 bases from V and 2 bases from J, with 28 bases between. Germline V gene lookup returns CDR1 MDHEN and CDR2 SYDVKM. The CDR3 is 20 amino acids. Written as DNA, the CDR3 is TGTGCCAGCAGTTCATTATCCCCCGGGTTAGGCGGCGGACACACAGATACGCAGTATTTT. Amino acid sequence: CASSSLSPGLGGGHTDTQYF.

Only a few counts were recorded for this clonotype. This rearrangement joins TRBV6-5 to TRBJ1-5, with 11 bases aligning to TRBD1. V lost 5 bases and J lost 7; bases outside the gene matches: 4. The CDR3 contains 14 residues. Per germline, CDR1 MNHEY and CDR2 SVGAGI. The CDR3 loop reads CASSGTGGNQPQHF. CDR3 nucleotides: TGTGCCAGCAGTGGGACAGGGGGAAACCAGCCCCAGCATTTT.

The genes are TRBV20-1 and TRBJ2-7; D remains unclear. CDR1 and CDR2 from the germline V gene are DFQATT and SNEGSKA (reference sequence). Deletions cut 5 bases from V and 5 bases from J, with 22 bases between. This CDR3 is 15 amino acids long. CDR3 loop: CSARRLAVNADEQYF. As DNA, the CDR3 is TGCAGTGCTCGCCGACTGGCCGTTAACGCCGACGAGCAGTACTTC.

The V and J genes are TRBV20-1 and TRBJ2-1, with D possibly being TRBD2 (6 bases). The CDR3 consists of 14 residues. Trimming stripped 4 bases from V and 1 base from J, with 11 bases between. In germline, CDR1 is DFQATT, CDR2 SNEGSKA (reference sequence). The CDR3 loop reads CSAKAAGSYNEQFF. The CDR3 DNA reads as TGCAGTGCTAAAGCCGCGGGGTCCTACAATGAGCAGTTCTTC.

The rearrangement joins TRBV11-2 to TRBJ2-7, with 10 bases identical to TRBD1. V trimming: 5 bases; J trimming: 4 bases; junction bases outside the gene matches: 5. The CDR3 extends over 14 amino acids. Per germline, CDR1 SGHAT and CDR2 FQNNGV. The CDR3 region is CASSTDRGGYEQYF. CDR3 coding DNA: TGTGCCAGCAGCACGGACAGGGGGGGGTACGAGCAGTACTTC. The entire variable domain, with the rest obtained from reference TRBV11-2 and TRBJ2-7, is as follows: EAGVAQSPRYKIIEKRQSVAFWCNPISGHATLYWYQQILGQGPKLLIQFQNNGVVDDSQLPKDRFSAERLKGVDSTLKIQPAKLEDSAVYLCASSTDRGGYEQYFGPGTRLTVT.

This chain links TRBV2 with TRBJ1-4; D remains ambiguous. CDR1 is SNHLY, CDR2 FYNNEI, per germline. V was shortened by 3 bases and J by 0 bases, with 11 bases between the two germline ends. The CDR3 extends over 16 amino acids. The CDR3: CASSERYSATNEKLFF. The CDR3 coding sequence is TGTGCCAGCAGTGAGAGATACAGTGCAACTAATGAAAAACTGTTTTTT. The full variable domain, with the rest looked up from reference TRBV2 and TRBJ1-4, is EPEVTQTPSHQVTQMGQEVILRCVPISNHLYFYWYRQILGQKVEFLVSFYNNEISEKSEIFDDQFSVERPDGSNFTLKIRSTKLEDSAMYFCASSERYSATNEKLFFGSGTQLSVL.

The chain couples TRBV4-3 to TRBJ2-7; TRBD2 aligns across 8 bases. Germline trimming cut 2 bases from V and 10 bases from J; bases unmatched to any gene: 10. The germline CDR1 and CDR2 sequences are LGHNA and YSLEER. The CDR3 has 14 amino acids. The CDR3 region is CASSQTRTSGRQYF. The CDR3 coding sequence is TGCGCCAGCAGCCAAACCCGCACTAGCGGTAGACAGTACTTC.

This clonotype was picked up many times. V usage is TRBV29-1 and J usage is TRBJ2-1; D is tentatively TRBD1 or TRBD2 (5 bases each). Germline CDR1 is SQVTM and CDR2 is ANQGSEA. V lost 7 bases and J 5 bases, leaving 12 bases between the germline ends. The CDR3 has 12 residues. The CDR3 DNA sequence: TGCAGCGGGGGGTTGGGGGACAATGAGCAGTTCTTC. It encodes CSGGLGDNEQFF.

Details on this clonotype: A junction end diverges from the germline sequence, so it may reflect a read error. The chain uses TRBV12-3 or TRBV12-4 and TRBJ2-4; D is perhaps TRBD2 (5 bases). The J call may be wrong; the DNA end is better matched by TRBJ2-7. CDR3 length equals 12 residues. Here the CDR3 reads CASSLVRGEQYF. The CDR3, as DNA: TGTGCCAGTAGTTTAGTTCGGGGCGAGCAGTACTTC.

The J gene is TRBJ2-7, the V gene TRBV28; weak D call: TRBD1 (5 bases). Germline values: CDR1 MDHEN, CDR2 SYDVKM. Trimming stripped 6 bases from V and 6 bases from J, with 12 bases between. The CDR3 loop spans 12 amino acids. The DNA of the CDR3 is TGTGCCAGCAGACGGCCTGGGGCCGAGCAGTACTTC. Residues: CASRRPGAEQYF. Looking up the rest from reference TRBV28 and TRBJ2-7 gives the full variable domain: DVKVTQSSRYLVKRTGEKVFLECVQDMDHENMFWYRQDPGLGLRLIYFSYDVKMKEKGDIPEGYSVSREKKERFSLILESASTNQTSMYLCASRRPGAEQYFGPGTRLTVT.

Of note for this clonotype: One junction end disagrees with the germline gene, perhaps due to a read error. The J gene is TRBJ2-7, the V gene TRBV4-3; D is undetermined. The CDR3 consists of 13 residues. The germline CDR1 and CDR2 sequences are LGHNA and YSLEER. The CDR3 region has the DNA TGCGCCGGCAGCCAAATAGTTGGGCACGAGCAGTACTTC. Translation: CAGSQIVGHEQYF.

The rearrangement uses TRBV7-9 and TRBJ1-2; no reliable D call. V was shortened by 0 bases and J by 1 base, with 12 bases between the two germline ends. The CDR3 consists of 16 residues. CDR1 is SEHNR and CDR2 is FQNEAQ in the germline V gene (reference sequence). The CDR3 region is CASSLARQGNNYGYTF. CDR3 in DNA: TGTGCCAGCAGCTTAGCGCGACAAGGGAATAACTATGGCTACACCTTC.

The rearrangement links TRBV7-9 to TRBJ2-1; tentative D call: TRBD2 (5 bases). V dropped 5 bases and J dropped 0 bases, with 23 bases sitting between them. The CDR3 runs to 19 residues. Germline CDR1 is SEHNR and CDR2 is FQNEAQ (reference sequence). CDR3 region: CASSESIGSGLSSYNEQFF. The CDR3 DNA follows: TGTGCCAGCAGCGAGTCTATTGGGAGTGGGCTGAGCTCCTACAATGAGCAGTTCTTC.

The J gene is TRBJ2-4, the V gene TRBV28; D ambiguous. The V gene lost 4 bases and the J gene lost 13 bases, with 8 bases spanning the gap. Germline values: CDR1 MDHEN, CDR2 SYDVKM. CDR3 length: 10 residues. The CDR3 DNA follows: TGTGCCAGCAGTTCTGGAGAGCAGTACTTC. It encodes CASSSGEQYF.

The chain joins TRBV10-3 to TRBJ2-1; 9 bases match TRBD2. The CDR3 has 14 residues. In germline, CDR1 is ENHRY, CDR2 SYGVKD. Trimming took 3 bases from V and 5 from J; bases not matched to a gene: 2. The CDR3 nucleotides are TGTGCCATCAGTGATCTAGCGGGACACAATGAGCAGTTCTTC. This translates into CAISDLAGHNEQFF.

The rearrangement uses TRBV6-2 or TRBV6-3 and TRBJ2-3, with D maybe TRBD2 (5 bases). CDR3 size: 12 residues. Germline V gene lookup returns CDR1 MNHEY and CDR2 SVGEGT. Deletions cut 8 bases from V and 6 bases from J, with 12 bases between. The CDR3 loop reads CASGRDGDTQYF. For the CDR3, the DNA is TGTGCCAGCGGCCGGGATGGGGATACGCAGTATTTT.

V gene TRBV11-2 combines with J gene TRBJ1-6; possibly TRBD1 for D (6 bases). This CDR3 comprises 15 residues. Germline V lookup: CDR1 SGHAT, CDR2 FQNNGV. The germline V and J ends were trimmed by 2 bases and 8 bases, with 13 bases remaining between them. The CDR3 loop reads CASSLYHRADSPLHF. The CDR3 region has the DNA TGTGCCAGCAGCTTATACCACAGGGCCGATTCACCCCTCCACTTT.

In its sample, this clonotype was seen many times. The genes are TRBV12-3 or TRBV12-4 and TRBJ2-6; perhaps TRBD1 as D (6 bases). V was pared by 3 bases and J by 0 bases, with 12 bases between. This CDR3 is 17 amino acids long. DNA of the CDR3: TGTGCCAGCAGTTTCCGGGGACACCCCTCTGGGGCCAACGTCCTGACTTTC. Its translation is CASSFRGHPSGANVLTF.

This clonotype was seen a handful of times. The chain uses TRBV6-5 and TRBJ1-2, with D uncertain. The CDR3 is 15 amino acids. Germline values: CDR1 MNHEY, CDR2 SVGAGI. Trimming shortened V by 5 bases and J by 4 bases, and 17 bases separated the two germline ends. CDR3 coding DNA: TGTGCCAGCAGTCAGCCGGGTGCGGGGAGCTATGGCTACACCTTC. Protein sequence: CASSQPGAGSYGYTF.

The J gene is TRBJ2-5, the V gene TRBV21-1; the D segment call TRBD2 is taken from the table without a DNA check. TRBV21-1 is a pseudogene. This CDR3 spans 19 amino acids. In DNA form, the CDR3 reads TGTGCCAGCAGCAAAGAGGCTAGCGGGAGAAAGTGGTTCGGTGAGACCCAGTACTTC. It yields the protein CASSKEASGRKWFGETQYF.

This chain uses TRBV27 with TRBJ2-1; TRBD2 matches 10 bases. Germline V CDR1 and CDR2: MNHEY, SMNVEV (reference sequence). The CDR3 runs 18 residues. V dropped 1 base and J dropped 1; count of bases not matched to a gene: 7. CDR3 sequence reads: CASSLFGPSGGSYNEQFF. The CDR3 DNA reads TGTGCCAGCAGTTTATTCGGGCCTAGCGGGGGATCCTACAATGAGCAGTTCTTC.

This clonotype was counted once. The gene calls are TRBV27 and TRBJ2-7, with 9 bases matching TRBD1. In germline, CDR1 is MNHEY, CDR2 SMNVEV (reference sequence). The ends lost 10 bases at V and 3 bases at J; junction bases unmatched: 28. The CDR3 runs 20 residues. The CDR3 here is CATSTFYTWDRVNPFYEQYF. As DNA, the CDR3 is TGTGCCACCTCCACTTTTTATACGTGGGACAGGGTAAACCCTTTCTACGAGCAGTACTTC.

The rearrangement links TRBV20-1 to TRBJ2-5; D is unclear. The V gene's germline CDR1 is DFQATT and CDR2 SNEGSKA (reference sequence). The CDR3 sequence is 15 residues long. Trimming left V 0 bases short and J 11 bases short, with 22 bases between. CDR3 nucleotide sequence: TGCAGTGCTAGAGATCGGCCTCCCGTGAACAATGAGCAGTACTTC. Protein: CSARDRPPVNNEQYF.

This clonotype came up many times. A much larger clonotype is one base distant, so this may be a read error. The V gene is TRBV20-1, the J gene TRBJ2-5, with 11 bases fitting TRBD2. CDR1 and CDR2 (germline): DFQATT, SNEGSKA (reference sequence). The CDR3 totals 14 residues. The V and J ends lost 1 base and 11 bases, in that order; junction bases with no gene match: 9. The CDR3 DNA sequence: TGCAGTGCTAGAGGACTAGCGGGAAGGAGTGAGCAGTACTTC. Translation gives CSARGLAGRSEQYF.